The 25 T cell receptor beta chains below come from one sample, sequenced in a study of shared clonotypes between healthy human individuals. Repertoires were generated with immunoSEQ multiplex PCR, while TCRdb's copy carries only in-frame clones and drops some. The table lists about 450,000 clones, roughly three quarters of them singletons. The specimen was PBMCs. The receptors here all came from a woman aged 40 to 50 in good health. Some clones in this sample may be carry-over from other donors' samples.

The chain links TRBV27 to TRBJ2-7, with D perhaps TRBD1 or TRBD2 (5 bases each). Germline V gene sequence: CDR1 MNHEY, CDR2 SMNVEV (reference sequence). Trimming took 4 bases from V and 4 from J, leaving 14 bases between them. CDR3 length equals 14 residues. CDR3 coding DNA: TGTGCCAGCAGTTCCTGGGACGGCCGATACGAGCAGTACTTC. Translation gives CASSSWDGRYEQYF.

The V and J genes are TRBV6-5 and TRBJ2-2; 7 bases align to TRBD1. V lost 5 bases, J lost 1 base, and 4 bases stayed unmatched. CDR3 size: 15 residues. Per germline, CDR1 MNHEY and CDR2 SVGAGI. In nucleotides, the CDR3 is TGTGCCAGCAGTCGTGCAGGGGGGAACACCGGGGAGCTGTTTTTT. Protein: CASSRAGGNTGELFF.

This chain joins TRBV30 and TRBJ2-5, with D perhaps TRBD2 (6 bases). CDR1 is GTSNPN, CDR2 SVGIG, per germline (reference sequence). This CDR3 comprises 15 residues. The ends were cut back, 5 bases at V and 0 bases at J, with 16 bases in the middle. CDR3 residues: CAWSVGLAHQETQYF. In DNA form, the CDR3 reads TGTGCCTGGTCGGTGGGGCTAGCGCACCAAGAGACCCAGTACTTC. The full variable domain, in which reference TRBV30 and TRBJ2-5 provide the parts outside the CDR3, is SQTIHQWPATLVQPVGSPLSLECTVEGTSNPNLYWYRQAAGRGLQLLFYSVGIGQISSEVPQNLSASRPQDRQFILSSKKLLLSDSGFYLCAWSVGLAHQETQYFGPGTRLLVL.

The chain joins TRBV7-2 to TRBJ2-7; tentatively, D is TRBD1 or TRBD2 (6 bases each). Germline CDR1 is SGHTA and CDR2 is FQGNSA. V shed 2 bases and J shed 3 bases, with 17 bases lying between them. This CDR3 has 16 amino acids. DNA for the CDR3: TGTGCCAGCAGCTTACAATTGGGGGGCCCCATCTACGAGCAGTACTTC. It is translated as CASSLQLGGPIYEQYF.

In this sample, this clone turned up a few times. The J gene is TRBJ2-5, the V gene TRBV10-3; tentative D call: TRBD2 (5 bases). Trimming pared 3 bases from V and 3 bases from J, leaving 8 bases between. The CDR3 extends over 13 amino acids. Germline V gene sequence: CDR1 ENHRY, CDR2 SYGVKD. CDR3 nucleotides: TGTGCCATCAGTGACCGGGGAGAAGAGACCCAGTACTTC. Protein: CAISDRGEETQYF.

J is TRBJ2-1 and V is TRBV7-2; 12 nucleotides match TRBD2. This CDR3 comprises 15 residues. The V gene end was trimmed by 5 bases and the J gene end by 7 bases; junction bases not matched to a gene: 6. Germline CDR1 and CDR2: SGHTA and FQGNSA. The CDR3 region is CASSRTLAGGNEQFF. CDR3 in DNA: TGTGCCAGCAGCCGCACCCTAGCGGGAGGGAATGAGCAGTTCTTC.

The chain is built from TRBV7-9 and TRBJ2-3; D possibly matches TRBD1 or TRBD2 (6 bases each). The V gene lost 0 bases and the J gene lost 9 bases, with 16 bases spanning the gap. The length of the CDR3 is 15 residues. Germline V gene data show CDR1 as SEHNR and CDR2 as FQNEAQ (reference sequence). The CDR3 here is CASSLAAGRGGTQYF. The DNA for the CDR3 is TGTGCCAGCAGCTTAGCGGCGGGGCGAGGGGGGACGCAGTATTTT.

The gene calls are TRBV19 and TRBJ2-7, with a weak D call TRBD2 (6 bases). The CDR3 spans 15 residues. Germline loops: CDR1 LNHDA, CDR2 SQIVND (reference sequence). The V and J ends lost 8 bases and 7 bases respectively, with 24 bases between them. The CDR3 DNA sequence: TGTGCCAGTTCCCTCCGTTCGGGAGCGCCTTGGGAGCAGTACTTC. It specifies CASSLRSGAPWEQYF.

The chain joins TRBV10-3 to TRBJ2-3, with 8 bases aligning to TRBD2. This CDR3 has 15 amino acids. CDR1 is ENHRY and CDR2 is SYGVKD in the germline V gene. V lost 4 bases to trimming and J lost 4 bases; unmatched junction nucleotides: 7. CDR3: CAISGRVAGSDTQYF. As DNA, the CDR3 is TGTGCCATCAGTGGGAGGGTAGCGGGATCAGATACGCAGTATTTT.

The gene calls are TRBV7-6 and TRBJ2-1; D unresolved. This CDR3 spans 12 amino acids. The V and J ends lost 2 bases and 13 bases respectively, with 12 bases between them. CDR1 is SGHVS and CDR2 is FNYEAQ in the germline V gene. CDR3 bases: TGTGCCAGCAGCTTATCCGGTCAGCCCCAGTTCTTC. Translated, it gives CASSLSGQPQFF.

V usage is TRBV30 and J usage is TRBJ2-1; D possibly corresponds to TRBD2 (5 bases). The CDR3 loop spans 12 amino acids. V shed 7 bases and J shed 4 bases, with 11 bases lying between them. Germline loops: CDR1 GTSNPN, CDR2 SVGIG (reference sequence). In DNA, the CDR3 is TGTGCCTCGTCGGGGATATACAATGAGCAGTTCTTC. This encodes CASSGIYNEQFF.

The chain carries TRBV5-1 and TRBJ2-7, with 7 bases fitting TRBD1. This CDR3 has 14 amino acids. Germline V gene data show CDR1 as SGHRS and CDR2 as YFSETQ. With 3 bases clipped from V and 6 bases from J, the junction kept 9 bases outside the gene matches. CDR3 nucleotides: TGCGCCAGCAGCTGGGACAGCCCAACATCCGAGCAGTACTTC. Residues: CASSWDSPTSEQYF.

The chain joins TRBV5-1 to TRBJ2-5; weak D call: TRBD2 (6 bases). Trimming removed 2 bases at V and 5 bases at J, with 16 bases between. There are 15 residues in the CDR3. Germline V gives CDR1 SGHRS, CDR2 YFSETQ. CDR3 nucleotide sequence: TGCGCCAGCAGCTTCGGCCGCGGGGCCTACGAGACCCAGTACTTC. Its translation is CASSFGRGAYETQYF.

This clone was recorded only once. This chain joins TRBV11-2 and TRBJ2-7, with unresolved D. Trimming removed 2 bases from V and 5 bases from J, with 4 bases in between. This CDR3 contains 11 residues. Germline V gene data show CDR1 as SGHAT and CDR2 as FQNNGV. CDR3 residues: CASSLRNEQYF. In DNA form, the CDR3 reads TGTGCCAGCAGCTTACGTAACGAGCAGTACTTC.

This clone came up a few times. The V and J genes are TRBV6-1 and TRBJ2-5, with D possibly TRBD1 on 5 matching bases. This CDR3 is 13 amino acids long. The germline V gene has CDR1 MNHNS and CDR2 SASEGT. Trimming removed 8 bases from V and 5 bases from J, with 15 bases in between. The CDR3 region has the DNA TGTGCCAGCGGAAGACAGCTGGGGGAGACCCAGTACTTC. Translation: CASGRQLGETQYF.

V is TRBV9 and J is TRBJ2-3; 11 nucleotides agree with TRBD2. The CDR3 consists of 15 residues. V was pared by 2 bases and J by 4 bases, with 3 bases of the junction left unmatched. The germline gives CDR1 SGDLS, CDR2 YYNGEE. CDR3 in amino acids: CASSVTSGRADTQYF. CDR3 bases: TGTGCCAGCAGCGTCACTAGCGGGAGAGCAGATACGCAGTATTTT.

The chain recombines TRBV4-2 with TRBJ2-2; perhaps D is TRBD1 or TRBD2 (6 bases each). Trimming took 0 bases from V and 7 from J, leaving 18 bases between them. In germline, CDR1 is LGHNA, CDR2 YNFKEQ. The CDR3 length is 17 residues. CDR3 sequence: CASSQDWGAGKVGELFF. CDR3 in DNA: TGTGCCAGCAGCCAAGATTGGGGGGCAGGGAAGGTCGGGGAGCTGTTTTTT.

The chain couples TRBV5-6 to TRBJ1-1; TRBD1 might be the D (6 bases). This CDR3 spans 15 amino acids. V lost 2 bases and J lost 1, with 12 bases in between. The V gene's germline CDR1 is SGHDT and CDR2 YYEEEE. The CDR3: CASSFTGGANTEAFF. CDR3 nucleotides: TGTGCCAGCAGCTTCACCGGGGGGGCGAACACTGAAGCTTTCTTT. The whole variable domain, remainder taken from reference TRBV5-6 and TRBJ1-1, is DAGVTQSPTHLIKTRGQQVTLRCSPKSGHDTVSWYQQALGQGPQFIFQYYEEEERQRGNFPDRFSGHQFPNYSSELNVNALLLGDSALYLCASSFTGGANTEAFFGQGTRLTVV.

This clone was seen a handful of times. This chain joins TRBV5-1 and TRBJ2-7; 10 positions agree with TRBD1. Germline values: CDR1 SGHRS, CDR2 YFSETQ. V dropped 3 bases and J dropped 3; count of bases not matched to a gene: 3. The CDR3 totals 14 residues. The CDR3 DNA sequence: TGCGCCAGCAGCTGGACAGGGGGGAACTACGAGCAGTACTTC. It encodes CASSWTGGNYEQYF.

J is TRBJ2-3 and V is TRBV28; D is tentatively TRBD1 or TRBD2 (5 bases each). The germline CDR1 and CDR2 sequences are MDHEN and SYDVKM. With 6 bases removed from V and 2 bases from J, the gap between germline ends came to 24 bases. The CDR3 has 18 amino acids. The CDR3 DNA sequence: TGTGCCAGCAGCCTAGGGCTGGGACGGTCATACTCCACAGATACGCAGTATTTT. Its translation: CASSLGLGRSYSTDTQYF.

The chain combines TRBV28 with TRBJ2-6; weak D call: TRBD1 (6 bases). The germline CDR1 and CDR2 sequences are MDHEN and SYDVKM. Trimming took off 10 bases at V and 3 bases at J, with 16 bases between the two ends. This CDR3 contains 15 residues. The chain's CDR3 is CATNQGINGANVLTF. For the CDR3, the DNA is TGTGCCACCAACCAGGGGATCAATGGGGCCAACGTCCTGACTTTC.

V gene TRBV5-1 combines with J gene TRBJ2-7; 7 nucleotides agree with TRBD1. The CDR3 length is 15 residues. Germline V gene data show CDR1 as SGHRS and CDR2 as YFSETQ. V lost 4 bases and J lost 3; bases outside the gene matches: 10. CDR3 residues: CASSLVTGSNYEQYF. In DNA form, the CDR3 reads TGCGCCAGCAGCCTGGTGACAGGGAGTAACTACGAGCAGTACTTC.

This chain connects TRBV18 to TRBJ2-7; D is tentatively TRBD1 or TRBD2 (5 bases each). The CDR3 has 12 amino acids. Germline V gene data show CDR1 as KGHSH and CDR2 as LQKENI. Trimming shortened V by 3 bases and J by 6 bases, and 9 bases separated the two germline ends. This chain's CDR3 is CASSPPGSEQYF. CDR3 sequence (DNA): TGTGCCAGCTCACCCCCAGGGAGCGAGCAGTACTTC.

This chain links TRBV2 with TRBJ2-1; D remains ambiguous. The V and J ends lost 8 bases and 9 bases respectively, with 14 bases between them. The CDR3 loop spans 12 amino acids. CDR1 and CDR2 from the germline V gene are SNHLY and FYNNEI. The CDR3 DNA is TGTGCCAGCTTAAAGGGCCTGTGTGAGCAGTTCTTC. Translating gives CASLKGLCEQFF.

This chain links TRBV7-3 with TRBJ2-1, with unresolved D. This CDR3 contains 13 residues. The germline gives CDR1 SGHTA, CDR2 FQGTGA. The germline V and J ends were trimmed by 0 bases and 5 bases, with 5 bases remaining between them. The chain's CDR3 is CASSLTFDNEQFF. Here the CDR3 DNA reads TGTGCCAGCAGCTTAACCTTCGACAATGAGCAGTTCTTC. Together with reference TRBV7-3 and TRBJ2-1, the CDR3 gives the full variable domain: GAGVSQTPSNKVTEKGKYVELRCDPISGHTALYWYRQSLGQGPEFLIYFQGTGAADDSGLPNDRFFAVRPEGSVSTLKIQRTERGDSAVYLCASSLTFDNEQFFGPGTRLTVL.